One and the same sample provided the 7 T cell receptor beta chains below, sequenced in a study of blood T cells in healthy people across ages. A second PCR, run for about 7 to 11 cycles, used a sample-barcoded 5' primer plus a J-beta primer mix. A single record per CDR3 protein comes from TCRdb applying MiXCR to the 5' RACE reads. The table includes around 800,000 distinct CDR3 sequences, about 42% detected once. Sequenced input: blood. The receptors were gathered from a man aged 80 or over in good health.

Only one count was recorded for this clonotype. The chain employs TRBV20-1 and TRBJ2-7, with 7 bases identical to TRBD1. The germline CDR1 and CDR2 sequences are DFQATT and SNEGSKA (reference sequence). There are 15 residues in the CDR3. V shed 1 base and J 0 bases; nucleotides not matched to a gene: 6. DNA of the CDR3: TGCAGTGCTAGAGGGTTGGGGGACAGCTCCTACGAGCAGTACTTC. Amino acid sequence: CSARGLGDSSYEQYF.

This clonotype has a count of ten or more. This chain links TRBV15 with TRBJ2-5; D is uncertain. This CDR3 is 14 amino acids long. Germline-derived CDR1 and CDR2 are LNHNV and YYDKDF (reference sequence). V shed 0 bases and J shed 2 bases, with 7 bases lying between them. CDR3 in amino acids: CATSREWGQETQYF. In nucleotides, the CDR3 is TGTGCCACCAGCAGAGAGTGGGGTCAAGAGACCCAGTACTTC.

This rearrangement joins TRBV25-1 to TRBJ2-7; D is ambiguous. In germline, CDR1 is MGHDK, CDR2 SYGVNS. The ends were cut back, 4 bases at V and 0 bases at J, with 19 bases in the middle. The CDR3 has 17 residues. The CDR3 bases are TGTGCCAGCAGTGCCGGTTTTGGTCCGACATTCTCCTACGAGCAGTACTTC. It encodes CASSAGFGPTFSYEQYF.

The rearrangement joins TRBV25-1 to TRBJ2-7; 10 positions match TRBD1. CDR1 and CDR2 (germline): MGHDK, SYGVNS. With V trimmed by 10 bases and J by 3 bases, 6 bases remained unmatched. This CDR3 spans 13 amino acids. Here the CDR3 DNA reads TGTGCCACCAGGGGGACAGGGGTCTACGAGCAGTACTTC. Encoded protein: CATRGTGVYEQYF.

In its sample, this clonotype was seen a few times. The V call is TRBV20-1, the J call TRBJ2-5; no definite D call. Germline V gene sequence: CDR1 DFQATT, CDR2 SNEGSKA (reference sequence). The CDR3 loop spans 12 amino acids. Trimming removed 1 base at V and 4 bases at J, with 7 bases between. This CDR3 is CSARGVGETQYF. For the CDR3, the DNA is TGCAGTGCTAGAGGTGTCGGAGAGACCCAGTACTTC.

The chain uses TRBV2 and TRBJ2-1, with unresolved D. CDR3 length: 13 amino acids. V was cut by 0 bases and J by 6 bases, with 6 bases left in between. Per the germline V gene, CDR1 is SNHLY and CDR2 is FYNNEI. The CDR3 DNA reads TGTGCCAGCAGTGAAGCAGATCGCAATGAGCAGTTCTTC. Amino acids: CASSEADRNEQFF.

Only a few counts were recorded for this clonotype. The J gene is TRBJ2-5, the V gene TRBV12-5; TRBD2 aligns across 10 bases. Unmatched junction bases numbered 3, after V lost 4 bases and J lost 1 base. CDR1 and CDR2 (germline): LGHNT, FRNRAP. The CDR3 contains 15 residues. The CDR3 DNA follows: TGTGCTAGTGGTTGGATAGCGGGGGGCCAAGAGACCCAGTACTTC. Translated: CASGWIAGGQETQYF.